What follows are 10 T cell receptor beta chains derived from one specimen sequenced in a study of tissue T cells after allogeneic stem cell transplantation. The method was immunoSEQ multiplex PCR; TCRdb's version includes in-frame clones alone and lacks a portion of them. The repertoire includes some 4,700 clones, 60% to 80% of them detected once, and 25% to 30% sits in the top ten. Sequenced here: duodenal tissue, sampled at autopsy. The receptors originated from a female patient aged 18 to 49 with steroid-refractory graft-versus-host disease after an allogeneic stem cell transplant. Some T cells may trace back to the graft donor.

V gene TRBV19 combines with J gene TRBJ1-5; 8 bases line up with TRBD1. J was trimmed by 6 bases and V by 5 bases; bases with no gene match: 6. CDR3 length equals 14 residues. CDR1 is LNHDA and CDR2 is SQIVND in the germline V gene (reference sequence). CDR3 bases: TGTGCCAGTAGTCTTTCAGGGGGCGGTCAGCCCCAGCATTTT. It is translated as CASSLSGGGQPQHF.

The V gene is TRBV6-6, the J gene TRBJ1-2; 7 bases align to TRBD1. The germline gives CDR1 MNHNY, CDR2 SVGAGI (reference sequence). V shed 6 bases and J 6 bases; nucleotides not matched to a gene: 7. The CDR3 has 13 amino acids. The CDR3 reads CASSFDRDDGYTF. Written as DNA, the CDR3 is TGTGCCAGCAGCTTTGACAGGGACGATGGCTACACCTTC.

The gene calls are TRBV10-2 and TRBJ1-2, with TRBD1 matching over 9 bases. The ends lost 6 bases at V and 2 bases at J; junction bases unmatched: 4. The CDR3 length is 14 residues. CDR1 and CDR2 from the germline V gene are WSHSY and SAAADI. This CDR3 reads CASRQGAVNYGYTF. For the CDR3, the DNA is TGCGCCAGCAGACAGGGGGCTGTAAACTATGGCTACACCTTC.

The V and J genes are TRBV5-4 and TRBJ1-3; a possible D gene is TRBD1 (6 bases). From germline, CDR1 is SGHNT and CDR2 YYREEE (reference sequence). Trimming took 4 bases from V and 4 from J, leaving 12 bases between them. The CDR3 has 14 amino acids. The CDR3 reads CASSPGGPGNTIYF. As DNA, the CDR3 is TGTGCCAGCAGCCCCGGGGGGCCGGGAAACACCATATATTTT.

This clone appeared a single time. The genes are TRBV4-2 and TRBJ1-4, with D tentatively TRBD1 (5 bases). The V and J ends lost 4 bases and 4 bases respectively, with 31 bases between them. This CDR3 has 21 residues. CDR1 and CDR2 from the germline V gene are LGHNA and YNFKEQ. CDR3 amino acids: CASSPEFVGRSGYGSNEKLFF. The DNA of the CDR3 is TGTGCCAGCAGCCCCGAGTTTGTCGGGCGGTCAGGGTACGGAAGTAATGAAAAACTGTTTTTT.

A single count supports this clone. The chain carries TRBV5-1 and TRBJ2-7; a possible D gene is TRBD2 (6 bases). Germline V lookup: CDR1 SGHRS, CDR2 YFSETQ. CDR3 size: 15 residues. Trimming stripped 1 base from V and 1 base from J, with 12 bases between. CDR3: CASSLSGGASYEQYF. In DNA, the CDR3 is TGCGCCAGCAGCTTGTCCGGGGGAGCTTCCTACGAGCAGTACTTC.

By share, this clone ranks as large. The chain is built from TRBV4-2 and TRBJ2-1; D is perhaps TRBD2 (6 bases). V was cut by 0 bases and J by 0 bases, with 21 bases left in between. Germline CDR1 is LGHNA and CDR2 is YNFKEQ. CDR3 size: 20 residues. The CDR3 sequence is CASSQEKLYPGLSSYNEQFF. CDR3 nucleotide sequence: TGTGCCAGCAGCCAAGAGAAGCTCTACCCGGGACTCAGCTCCTACAATGAGCAGTTCTTC.

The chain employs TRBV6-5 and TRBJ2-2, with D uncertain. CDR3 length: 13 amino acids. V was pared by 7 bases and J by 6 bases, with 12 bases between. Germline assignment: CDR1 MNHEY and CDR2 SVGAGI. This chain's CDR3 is CASTLTWSGELFF. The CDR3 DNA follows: TGTGCCAGCACTCTCACGTGGTCCGGGGAGCTGTTTTTT.

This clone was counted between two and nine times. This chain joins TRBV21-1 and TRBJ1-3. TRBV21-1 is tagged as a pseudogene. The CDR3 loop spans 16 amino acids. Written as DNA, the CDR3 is TGTGCCAGCAGCCCCAAGAGGGGGGAATCCGGAAACACCATATATTTT. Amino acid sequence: CASSPKRGESGNTIYF.

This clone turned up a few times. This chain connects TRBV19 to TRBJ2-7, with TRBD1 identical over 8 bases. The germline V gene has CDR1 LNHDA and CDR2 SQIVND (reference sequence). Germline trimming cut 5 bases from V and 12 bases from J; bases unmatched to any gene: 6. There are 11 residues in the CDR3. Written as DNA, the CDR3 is TGTGCCAGTAGTTCTCGGGACAGGAGGTACTTC. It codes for CASSSRDRRYF. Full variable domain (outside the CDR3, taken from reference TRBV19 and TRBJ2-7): DGGITQSPKYLFRKEGQNVTLSCEQNLNHDAMYWYRQDPGQGLRLIYYSQIVNDFQKGDIAEGYSVSREKKESFPLTVTSAQKNPTAFYLCASSSRDRRYFGPGTRLTVT.